Below are 20 T cell receptor beta chains sequenced from a single sample in a study of neoadjuvant anti-PD-1 for oral cavity cancer. Clones were sequenced by immunoSEQ multiplex PCR, and TCRdb holds only the in-frame ones, with some missing. Of 15,000 to 20,000 clones in the sample, about two thirds were seen once. The sequencing here drew on PBMCs, taken before nivolumab (anti-PD-1) treatment. The receptor set was obtained from a person between 35 and 79 years old with oral cavity squamous cell carcinoma.

About this clone: This CDR3 is also generated by other DNA sequences in the sample. The chain links TRBV6-5 to TRBJ2-3, with a possible D match to TRBD1 (6 bases). Trimming cost V 2 bases and J 3 bases, with 9 bases left between them. CDR3 length equals 14 residues. Per the germline V gene, CDR1 is MNHEY and CDR2 is SVGAGI. CDR3 region: CASSYGQGTDTQYF. Written as DNA, the CDR3 is TGTGCCAGCAGTTACGGGCAGGGGACAGATACGCAGTATTTT.

The chain combines TRBV7-2 with TRBJ1-2; D remains unclear. V shed 3 bases and J shed 3 bases, with 11 bases lying between them. CDR1 is SGHTA and CDR2 is FQGNSA in the germline V gene. The CDR3 contains 14 residues. The CDR3 DNA reads as TGTGCCAGCAGCTTCCGGTTACGAGACTATGGCTACACCTTC. Encoded protein: CASSFRLRDYGYTF. The full variable domain, in which reference TRBV7-2 and TRBJ1-2 provide the parts outside the CDR3, is GAGVSQSPSNKVTEKGKDVELRCDPISGHTALYWYRQSLGQGLEFLIYFQGNSAPDKSGLPSDRFSAERTGGSVSTLTIQRTQQEDSAVYLCASSFRLRDYGYTFGSGTRLTVV.

The J gene is TRBJ2-1, the V gene TRBV20-1, with 9 bases identical to TRBD1. CDR1 is DFQATT, CDR2 SNEGSKA, per germline (reference sequence). There are 11 residues in the CDR3. V trimming: 1 base; J trimming: 14 bases; junction bases outside the gene matches: 3. The CDR3 coding sequence is TGCAGTGCTAGAGTTAGACAGGGGGAGTTCTTC. Translated: CSARVRQGEFF.

V usage is TRBV6-6 and J usage is TRBJ1-2, with 7 bases aligning to TRBD1. Per the germline V gene, CDR1 is MNHNY and CDR2 is SVGAGI (reference sequence). There are 14 residues in the CDR3. Trimming cost V 5 bases and J 5 bases; bases outside gene matches: 8. CDR3 region: CASSPMGQTYGYTF. In nucleotides, the CDR3 is TGTGCCAGCAGTCCCATGGGACAGACTTATGGCTACACCTTC.

This chain links TRBV5-5 with TRBJ2-1, with 8 bases identical to TRBD2. CDR3 length: 16 amino acids. Germline CDR1 is SGHKS and CDR2 is YYEKEE (reference sequence). The junction had 7 bases not matched to a gene; V was cut back by 2 bases and J by 3 bases. The CDR3: CASSFGLAGLYNEQFF. CDR3 DNA: TGTGCCAGCAGCTTCGGGTTAGCGGGGCTCTACAATGAGCAGTTCTTC. Full variable domain (rest looked up from reference TRBV5-5 and TRBJ2-1): DAGVTQSPTHLIKTRGQQVTLRCSPISGHKSVSWYQQVLGQGPQFIFQYYEKEERGRGNFPDRFSARQFPNYSSELNVNALLLGDSALYLCASSFGLAGLYNEQFFGPGTRLTVL.

This chain joins TRBV7-9 and TRBJ1-1, with D tentatively TRBD1 (6 bases). The CDR3 spans 15 residues. Per the germline V gene, CDR1 is SEHNR and CDR2 is FQNEAQ (reference sequence). The V end lost 6 bases, the J end lost 0 bases, and 14 bases lay between the germline ends. The CDR3 here is CASRSGQLMNTEAFF. In nucleotides, the CDR3 is TGTGCCAGCAGGTCGGGACAATTAATGAACACTGAAGCTTTCTTT.

The rearrangement joins TRBV6-5 to TRBJ2-1; D is unclear. Trimming cost V 7 bases and J 9 bases, with 22 bases left between them. The germline V gene encodes CDR1 MNHEY and CDR2 SVGAGI. The CDR3 runs to 15 residues. CDR3 sequence reads: CASKISLGPVGEQFF. The CDR3, as DNA: TGTGCCAGCAAAATAAGCCTTGGGCCCGTGGGTGAGCAGTTCTTC.

The chain couples TRBV7-8 to TRBJ2-1, with D possibly called TRBD1 or TRBD2 (5 bases each). This CDR3 is built from 14 residues. CDR1 is SGHVS and CDR2 is FQNEAQ in the germline V gene. V shed 5 bases and J shed 10 bases, with 18 bases lying between them. CDR3 DNA: TGTGCCAGCAGCCCGGGACGGTTTACTGGGGAGCAGTTCTTC. Its protein is CASSPGRFTGEQFF.

V gene TRBV27 combines with J gene TRBJ1-2; D possibly corresponds to TRBD1 (5 bases). Germline V lookup: CDR1 MNHEY, CDR2 SMNVEV (reference sequence). The CDR3 has 14 amino acids. Trimming pared 3 bases from V and 6 bases from J, leaving 14 bases between. CDR3 DNA: TGTGCCAGCAGTTTGGCGGCAGGGAGGAATGGCTACACCTTC. Its protein is CASSLAAGRNGYTF.

The rearrangement uses TRBV10-3 and TRBJ1-3; TRBD1 matches at 7 bases. Trimming removed 5 bases from V and 0 bases from J; junction bases left unmatched: 10. This CDR3 contains 17 residues. Germline CDR1 reads ENHRY; CDR2 reads SYGVKD. CDR3 DNA: TGTGCCATCAGTTCGAATGACGGGACAGCCTCTGGAAACACCATATATTTT. Encoded protein: CAISSNDGTASGNTIYF.

In DNA, the CDR3 is TGCGCCAGCAGTGATACGCTAGCGGGGGGCACAGATACGCAGTATTTT. Protein sequence: CASSDTLAGGTDTQYF. The chain joins TRBV10-1 to TRBJ2-3; 10 positions agree with TRBD2. V shed 3 bases, J shed 1 base, and the junction held 4 bases outside the gene matches. The CDR3 sequence is 16 residues long. Per germline, CDR1 WNHNN and CDR2 SYGVQD (reference sequence).

The J gene is TRBJ1-2, the V gene TRBV21-1. TRBV21-1 is classified as a pseudogene. The CDR3 extends over 12 amino acids. CDR3 amino acids: CASIPGLGGYTF. DNA of the CDR3: TGTGCCAGCATCCCTGGCCTCGGGGGCTACACCTTC.

The chain is built from TRBV11-2 and TRBJ2-1, with 12 bases matching TRBD2. With 5 bases clipped from V and 8 bases from J, the junction kept 16 bases outside the gene matches. CDR3 size: 18 residues. Per the germline V gene, CDR1 is SGHAT and CDR2 is FQNNGV. The CDR3 coding sequence is TGTGCCAGCAGCCCCGGGACCTACGGACTAGCGGGATTGTATGAGCAGTTCTTC. It specifies CASSPGTYGLAGLYEQFF.

This rearrangement joins TRBV10-3 to TRBJ1-3; the D gene is possibly TRBD1 (6 bases). Germline lookup yields CDR1 ENHRY and CDR2 SYGVKD. V lost 6 bases and J 4 bases, leaving 25 bases between the germline ends. CDR3 length equals 18 residues. DNA of the CDR3: TGTGCCATCAGATCCGGGACACTGAGTATGGTGGGCGGAAACACCATATATTTT. Its translation is CAIRSGTLSMVGGNTIYF.

The chain combines TRBV5-1 with TRBJ1-3; unclear D gene. V gave up 1 base and J gave up 0 bases, with 8 bases separating them. The CDR3 is made up of 15 amino acids. CDR1 and CDR2 (germline): SGHRS, YFSETQ. CDR3 amino acids: CASSLIGSSGNTIYF. Written as DNA, the CDR3 is TGCGCCAGCAGCTTGATCGGGAGCTCTGGAAACACCATATATTTT. The full variable domain, completed using reference TRBV5-1 and TRBJ1-3, is KAGVTQTPRYLIKTRGQQVTLSCSPISGHRSVSWYQQTPGQGLQFLFEYFSETQRNKGNFPGRFSGRQFSNSRSEMNVSTLELGDSALYLCASSLIGSSGNTIYFGEGSWLTVV.

The J gene is TRBJ1-1, the V gene TRBV10-1; TRBD1 aligns across 7 bases. The germline V gene encodes CDR1 WNHNN and CDR2 SYGVQD (reference sequence). The CDR3 spans 14 residues. After removal of 6 bases from V and 3 bases from J, the junction contained 7 bases not matched to a gene. The CDR3, as DNA: TGCGCCAGCAGCCCAAACGGACAGGACACTGAAGCTTTCTTT. This sequence encodes CASSPNGQDTEAFF.

This chain joins TRBV11-2 and TRBJ2-1; no definite D call. Trimming removed 2 bases at V and 0 bases at J, with 8 bases between. Germline CDR1 and CDR2: SGHAT and FQNNGV. The CDR3 contains 15 residues. Here the CDR3 DNA reads TGTGCCAGCAGCTTAAGAGTTCGCTCCTACAATGAGCAGTTCTTC. Translating it yields CASSLRVRSYNEQFF.

The chain is built from TRBV10-3 and TRBJ2-7; D gene unclear. Germline CDR1 ENHRY, CDR2 SYGVKD. The V end was cut by 6 bases, the J end by 3 bases, with 6 bases between. The CDR3 spans 11 residues. CDR3 loop: CAIRENYEQYF. The CDR3 DNA reads as TGTGCCATCAGGGAGAACTACGAGCAGTACTTC.

The V gene is TRBV6-1, the J gene TRBJ2-7; 9 bases line up with TRBD1. V was pared by 5 bases and J by 7 bases, with 9 bases of the junction left unmatched. This CDR3 contains 14 residues. CDR1 is MNHNS, CDR2 SASEGT, per germline. The CDR3: CASSPTQGAWEQYF. The DNA for the CDR3 is TGTGCCAGCAGTCCGACACAGGGGGCTTGGGAGCAGTACTTC.

This clone has only a few counts. The J gene is TRBJ1-1, the V gene TRBV7-9; perhaps TRBD1 as D (5 bases). The V and J ends lost 1 base and 5 bases respectively, with 17 bases between them. Germline V lookup: CDR1 SEHNR, CDR2 FQNEAQ (reference sequence). The CDR3 spans 16 residues. The CDR3 DNA reads as TGTGCCAGCAGCTTAGGAGGTGTGCAGGGAAGGACTGAAGCTTTCTTT. Its protein product is CASSLGGVQGRTEAFF.